The entry below gives a single T cell receptor (beta chain) sequence along with its context. This clonotype was recorded many times. This clone's antigen is unknown. Per-base qualities were not stored, and no clone one base away is much larger. The source of the sample is a study of T cells in Graves' hyperthyroidism and ophthalmopathy (dated by TCRdb to about 2019). About the full investigation: Peripheral blood was sampled at the time of initial diagnosis, prior to any treatment. The study also compared thyroid tissue and blood T-cell repertoires from over 5 Graves' hyperthyroidism patients. After blood sampling, hyperthyroidism patients were treated with methimazole at a starting dose of 30 mg daily, and ophthalmopathy patients were treated with high-dose intravenous methylprednisolone. According to the paper, TCR Vbeta CDR3 sequencing was carried out on approximately 140 peripheral blood samples, which came from fewer than 50 ophthalmopathy, approximately 78 hyperthyroidism and some 17 progressor patients. For training and testing, the 95 to 100 patients in the discovery cohort were randomly divided in a 7:3 ratio. A discovery cohort of roughly 100 patients, 43 with Graves' ophthalmopathy and under 60 with stable Graves' hyperthyroidism, was used to find distinguishing TCR V-J signatures. An independent validation cohort of around 19 hyperthyroidism patients and 15 or so patients who later progressed to ophthalmopathy tested prospective prediction of ophthalmopathy.

Results the study describes overall, beyond this receptor: No statistical method was used to fix the sample size in advance, and group allocation was not hidden from the investigators. Most expanded thyroid clonotypes (frequency above 0.001) were also detected in blood, suggesting blood repertoires may reflect thyroid immune responses. In validation, progression to ophthalmopathy was predicted by the model with 65% to 71% sensitivity and around 75% specificity, a median of around 6.5 months before onset. Ophthalmopathy was separated from stable hyperthyroidism by a 13 V-J signature model, with roughly 88% sensitivity and about 81% specificity obtained in cross-validation and 80%/75% obtained in testing.

Graves' hyperthyroidism was defined as stable when no progression to ophthalmopathy occurred over 18 months of follow-up. Hyperthyroidism patients were newly diagnosed, with disease duration under 2 months, and aged 18 to 65 years. Patients with uncontrolled infections, other autoimmune diseases, pregnancy or lactation were excluded. Clinical symptoms, serum thyroxine and TRAb, thyroid ultrasound, and orbital computed tomography formed the basis for the diagnoses. PBMCs were isolated from 10 ml of fresh peripheral blood by Ficoll-Paque density gradient centrifugation. Trizol reagent was used to extract total RNA, and RNA quality was then checked on an Agilent 2100 Bioanalyzer. From the cysteine through the phenylalanine, the CDR3 covers 13 amino acids. Only the CDR3 portion is preserved as DNA: 39 bases, with reading frame beginning at the first base. Trimming takes 5 bases from V and 4 bases from J, and the germline ends sit 12 bases apart. CDR1 and CDR2 (MNHNS, SASEGT) derive from the germline V gene.

The TCR beta CDR3 regions were amplified from the RNA transcripts. For the first round of RT-PCR on the TCR CDR3, the HTBI primer set was used together with the Qiagen OneStep RT-PCR kit. A second multiplex PCR round built the libraries, followed by size selection and purification. Paired-end sequencing of the libraries was performed with 100 bp reads on an Illumina HiSeq2000. The original methods were these. Raw data were processed with SOAPnuke, discarding reads with adapters, uncalled bases, mean Phred below 15, or no exact constant-primer or identifier match. COPE v1.2.5 was used to merge high-quality paired reads, and clonotypes were defined as unique nucleotide sequences. Clonotypes were aligned to IMGT TRBV, TRBD and TRBJ reference segments using MiTCR v1.1. The analysis was restricted to V-J combinations with a frequency above 0.0001, which together covered about 99% of the repertoires. The TCS score was defined as the ratio of F50 (clonal expansion) to E x V (chaos), calculated using BLOSUM62-based TCRdist between CDR3 peptides within each V-J. Welch's t-statistics and random forest reduced around 510 V-J features to 13, which were used in a naive Bayes classifier (R e1071). TCRdb reprocessed the public reads (quality trimming at Q25 with fastp, clone calling with MiXCR) and kept in-frame beta chains. A single entry per CDR3 protein holds the most common genes and DNA from its merged rows. TCRdb, rather than the study authors, made the V and J calls. This sample lists some 740,000 distinct CDR3 sequences; less than 15% were detected once. The top ten clones comprise 9.5% to 13% of the sample.

The receptor comes from a young woman with Graves' hyperthyroidism. Rearrangement joined TRBV6-1 to TRBJ2-7, with the D gene too uncertain to name. Sequencing input: blood. The CDR3 region: CASSPTVGYEQYF. The bases read TGTGCCAGCAGTCCTACTGTGGGGTACGAGCAGTACTTC.